This T cell receptor (beta chain) was sequenced for a study of T cell changes during pregnancy in multiple sclerosis. This clone has only one observation. The CDR3 consists of 11 residues. V lost 2 bases to trimming and J lost 3 bases, with 4 bases between them. Per the germline V gene, CDR1 is DFQATT and CDR2 is SNEGSKA (reference sequence). Here immunoSEQ multiplex PCR was the method, and the copy in TCRdb shows in-frame clones only, minus some. The sample shows 90,000 to 120,000 clones, less than 95% of them seen only once. The rearrangement uses TRBV20-1 and TRBJ1-1; D not resolved. This material consisted of peripheral blood, taken in the third trimester of pregnancy. This clonotype was obtained from a female donor in good health, enrolled as a control in a pregnancy study. The CDR3 spells CSARFDTEAFF. In DNA form, the CDR3 reads TGCAGTGCTAGATTCGACACTGAAGCTTTCTTT.